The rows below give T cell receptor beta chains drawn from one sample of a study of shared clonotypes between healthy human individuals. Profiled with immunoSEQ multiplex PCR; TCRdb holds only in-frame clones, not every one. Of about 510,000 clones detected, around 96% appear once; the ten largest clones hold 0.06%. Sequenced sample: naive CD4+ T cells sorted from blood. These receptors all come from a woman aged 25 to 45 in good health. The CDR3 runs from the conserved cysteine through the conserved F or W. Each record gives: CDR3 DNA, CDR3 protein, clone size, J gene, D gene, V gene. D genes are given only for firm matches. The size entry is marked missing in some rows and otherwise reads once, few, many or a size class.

TGTGCCAGCAGGGAAGGGGAAAACACTGAAGCTTTCTTT CASREGENTEAFF NA TRBJ1-1 NA TRBV2
TGTGCCACCAGCAGACCGGACAGGGGCCTAAGAGACGAGCAGTACTTC CATSRPDRGLRDEQYF NA TRBJ2-7 TRBD1 TRBV15
TGTGCCAGCAGACCCAGGGGACAGTTCAATGAGCAGTTCTTC CASRPRGQFNEQFF NA TRBJ2-1 TRBD1 TRBV27
TGCGCCAGCAGCGTTTTAGCGGGGAACTCCTACGAGCAGTACTTC CASSVLAGNSYEQYF NA TRBJ2-7 TRBD2 TRBV5-1
TGTGCCAGCAGATCCGATCGGGGTCCTCCCTACGAGCAGTACTTC CASRSDRGPPYEQYF NA TRBJ2-7 NA TRBV27
TGCAGCGTTGAGATGGGCGGGGTTCGTGGCTACACCTTC CSVEMGGVRGYTF NA TRBJ1-2 NA TRBV29-1
TGTGCCAGCAGTTTACTGCAGGGCTACTATGGCTACACCTTC CASSLLQGYYGYTF few TRBJ1-2 NA TRBV28
TGTGCCAGCAGTTACTCGCTGGGGCAGGGCTATGAGCAGTTCTTC CASSYSLGQGYEQFF NA TRBJ2-1 NA TRBV6-5
TGCGCCAGCAGTGAAAGAAACACCGGGGAGCTGTTTTTT CASSERNTGELFF NA TRBJ2-2 NA TRBV10-1
TGTGCCAGCAGTCCGGCCACCCGGGACAGTGAAAAACTGTTTTTT CASSPATRDSEKLFF NA TRBJ1-4 TRBD1 TRBV28
TGCGCCAGCAGCGATCAGGGGGCCAACCTTGAAGCTTTCTTT CASSDQGANLEAFF NA TRBJ1-1 TRBD1 TRBV5-1
TGTGCCAGCAGGTCCGGGACAGGGAATGAAAAACTGTTTTTT CASRSGTGNEKLFF NA TRBJ1-4 TRBD1 TRBV6-6
TGTGCCAGCAGCTCAGGGGCCCCGGACACGTACGAGCAGTTCTTC CASSSGAPDTYEQFF NA TRBJ2-1 NA TRBV11-2
TGTGCCAGCAGCAAATGCGATACGGATGAGCAGTTCTTC CASSKCDTDEQFF NA TRBJ2-1 NA TRBV21-1
TGTGCCAGCAGTTTAGGGCCCATCTACGAGCAGTACTTC CASSLGPIYEQYF NA TRBJ2-7 NA TRBV2
TGTGCCAGCAGCGTAGGGACTAGCGGGAGTGTTGAGACCCAGTACTTC CASSVGTSGSVETQYF NA TRBJ2-5 TRBD2 TRBV7-2
TGTGCCAGCAGTGTTGTCTTGGGCAATCAGCCCCAGCATTTT CASSVVLGNQPQHF NA TRBJ1-5 NA TRBV6-1
TGCAGCGTTGTAGGACCCCTCTACGAGCAGTACTTC CSVVGPLYEQYF once TRBJ2-7 NA TRBV29-1
TGTGCCAGCGGTTCCTGGGTCGGTGAAGCTTTCTTT CASGSWVGEAFF NA TRBJ1-1 NA TRBV7-9
TGTGCCAGCAGGCCCCTTAAGGCAAATACGCAGTATTTT CASRPLKANTQYF NA TRBJ2-3 NA TRBV6-6
TGTGCCAGCTCAGGACAGGGGTATGGCTACACCTTC CASSGQGYGYTF once TRBJ1-2 TRBD1 TRBV28
TGTGCCAGCAGCCCCGGGACAGGGGGCTACGAGCAGTACTTC CASSPGTGGYEQYF few TRBJ2-7 TRBD1 TRBV28
TGTGCCAGCTCACTCGGACTAGCGGCAGATACGCAGTATTTT CASSLGLAADTQYF NA TRBJ2-3 TRBD2 TRBV18
TGTGCCAGTAGTACTCAGGGACGGTCGGAAACCGGGGAGCTGTTTTTT CASSTQGRSETGELFF NA TRBJ2-2 NA TRBV19
TGTGCCAGCAGCCCCGGGGGGGCGCGGGGAATTCAGCCCCAGCATTTT CASSPGGARGIQPQHF NA TRBJ1-5 NA TRBV25-1
TGCGCCAGCAGTAGGCAGGTCACAGATACGCAGTATTTT CASSRQVTDTQYF NA TRBJ2-3 NA TRBV5-1
TGTGCCAGCAGTTACGCTAGCGGGAAGGTTGATGAGCAGTACTTC CASSYASGKVDEQYF NA TRBJ2-7 TRBD2 TRBV6-5
TGTGCAAGTCGAACGAACGGGGATACCAGCTCTGGAAACACCATATATTTT CASRTNGDTSSGNTIYF once TRBJ1-3 NA TRBV12-2
TGTGCCAGCAGCGCTAGCGCGTACGAGCAGTACTTC CASSASAYEQYF once TRBJ2-7 NA TRBV7-9
TGTGCCAGCAGATCCAAACGTGGCCTCGTCCTCGACGAGCAGTACTTC CASRSKRGLVLDEQYF once TRBJ2-7 NA TRBV11-2
TGTGCCAGCAGCTCCGCATCTGGAGCCCTCTATGGCTACACCTTC CASSSASGALYGYTF NA TRBJ1-2 NA TRBV11-2
TGTGCCAGCAGTTCGTCGTGGCAGCCCCAGCATTTT CASSSSWQPQHF NA TRBJ1-5 NA TRBV28
TGTGCCTGGAGTACAGGCTATGGCTACACCTTC CAWSTGYGYTF NA TRBJ1-2 NA TRBV30